These 31 T cell receptor beta chains originate from one sample sequenced in a study of cytomegalovirus exposure and HLA in healthy donors. The PCR made use of 60 Vbeta and 13 Jbeta primers. Profiling relied on immunoSEQ multiplex PCR, and the TCRdb table lists in-frame clones only, not all of them. The sample totals over 65,000 clones. Sequenced material: PBMCs. The receptors here all came from a man aged 25-40 years in good health and CMV-seronegative.

J is TRBJ1-2 and V is TRBV30; D remains unclear. The CDR3 consists of 11 residues. From germline, CDR1 is GTSNPN and CDR2 SVGIG (reference sequence). Trimming removed 2 bases at V and 2 bases at J, with 3 bases between. DNA of the CDR3: TGTGCCTGGAGTCTAAACTATGGCTACACCTTC. This gives the protein CAWSLNYGYTF. The variable domain in full, completed from reference TRBV30 and TRBJ1-2, reads SQTIHQWPATLVQPVGSPLSLECTVEGTSNPNLYWYRQAAGRGLQLLFYSVGIGQISSEVPQNLSASRPQDRQFILSSKKLLLSDSGFYLCAWSLNYGYTFGSGTRLTVV.

CDR3 amino acids: CAISGGTGELFF. For the CDR3, the DNA is TGTGCCATCAGTGGAGGCACCGGGGAGCTGTTTTTT. This rearrangement joins TRBV10-3 to TRBJ2-2; D is unclear. Trimming pared 4 bases from V and 4 bases from J, leaving 4 bases between. Germline V CDR1 and CDR2: ENHRY, SYGVKD. CDR3 length: 12 amino acids.

The gene calls are TRBV4-1 and TRBJ2-1, with 7 bases identical to TRBD1. The length of the CDR3 is 15 residues. With V trimmed by 2 bases and J by 5 bases, 6 bases remained unmatched. CDR1 and CDR2 from the germline V gene are MGHRA and YSYEKL. The chain's CDR3 is CASSQMGQTDNEQFF. CDR3 in DNA: TGCGCCAGCAGCCAAATGGGACAGACAGACAATGAGCAGTTCTTC.

The chain has TRBV29-1 and TRBJ2-3; possibly TRBD1 for D (6 bases). Trimming took off 3 bases at V and 4 bases at J, with 14 bases between the two ends. This CDR3 contains 14 residues. CDR1 and CDR2 (germline): SQVTM, ANQGSEA. The CDR3 spells CSVDQGWQSDTQYF. The CDR3 coding sequence is TGCAGCGTTGATCAGGGGTGGCAGTCAGATACGCAGTATTTT.

The gene calls are TRBV7-6 and TRBJ2-3; 10 nucleotides agree with TRBD2. Losses at the gene ends were 5 bases for V and 2 bases for J; bases not matched to a gene: 7. The CDR3 spans 16 residues. The germline CDR1 and CDR2 sequences are SGHVS and FNYEAQ. CDR3 DNA: TGTGCCAGCAGCCCCCGACTAGCGGGCAACACAGATACGCAGTATTTT. Its protein product is CASSPRLAGNTDTQYF.

V gene TRBV4-3 combines with J gene TRBJ2-7, with 13 bases that match TRBD2. This CDR3 spans 16 amino acids. J was trimmed by 5 bases and V by 0 bases; bases with no gene match: 4. Germline V gene data show CDR1 as LGHNA and CDR2 as YSLEER. CDR3 region: CASSQDLGLAGNEQYF. CDR3 DNA sequence: TGCGCCAGCAGCCAAGATTTGGGACTAGCGGGAAACGAGCAGTACTTC.

This chain uses TRBV29-1 with TRBJ1-1, with unresolved D. CDR1 and CDR2 from the germline V gene are SQVTM and ANQGSEA. CDR3 size: 12 residues. V was cut by 7 bases and J by 3 bases, with 12 bases left in between. The CDR3: CSGGGPYTEAFF. CDR3 DNA: TGCAGCGGAGGAGGGCCTTACACTGAAGCTTTCTTT.

The chain carries TRBV11-2 and TRBJ2-1, with 8 bases fitting TRBD2. V gave up 5 bases and J gave up 4 bases; unmatched junction bases: 7. The CDR3 runs 15 residues. Germline assignment: CDR1 SGHAT and CDR2 FQNNGV. For the CDR3, the DNA is TGTGCCAGCAGCCCGAGCGGGAGAACGTACAATGAGCAGTTCTTC. Its translation is CASSPSGRTYNEQFF.

The rearrangement links TRBV19 to TRBJ1-3, with 9 bases aligning to TRBD1. Germline CDR1 and CDR2: LNHDA and SQIVND (reference sequence). Trimming cost V 5 bases and J 8 bases; bases outside gene matches: 7. This CDR3 contains 14 residues. CDR3 bases: TGTGCCAGTAGTTCCTATACAGGGGGCTACACCATATATTTT. Its translation is CASSSYTGGYTIYF.

The rearrangement links TRBV25-1 to TRBJ2-1, with TRBD2 matching 8 bases. Germline V gene sequence: CDR1 MGHDK, CDR2 SYGVNS. The CDR3 is made up of 16 amino acids. The J segment lost 1 base and the V segment lost 5 bases, leaving 7 bases of the junction unmatched. CDR3 DNA: TGTGCCAGCAGTCAGATCCCGGGAGGGTCCTACAATGAGCAGTTCTTC. Its protein is CASSQIPGGSYNEQFF.

The rearrangement links TRBV28 to TRBJ2-3; the D is unclear. Between the trimmed V and J ends, which lost 2 bases and 8 bases, there was a span of 8 bases. The CDR3 contains 12 residues. Germline CDR1 is MDHEN and CDR2 is SYDVKM. The CDR3 DNA follows: TGTGCCAGCAGTTTAACTGGTTTTACGCAGTATTTT. Amino acids: CASSLTGFTQYF.

This chain connects TRBV7-9 to TRBJ2-3, with 11 bases identical to TRBD2. The CDR3 length is 16 residues. Germline CDR1 is SEHNR and CDR2 is FQNEAQ (reference sequence). After removal of 5 bases from V and 6 bases from J, the junction contained 10 bases not matched to a gene. The CDR3 DNA is TGTGCCAGCAGCCCCTTTAGGGCTAGCGGGGGGGATACGCAGTATTTT. This sequence encodes CASSPFRASGGDTQYF.

This chain joins TRBV9 and TRBJ2-3; TRBD2 matches 8 bases. J lost 4 bases, V lost 0 bases, and 7 bases had no gene match. The germline gives CDR1 SGDLS, CDR2 YYNGEE. The CDR3 runs to 16 residues. As DNA, the CDR3 is TGTGCCAGCAGCGTAGGGCCAGCGGGGGCGGCAGATACGCAGTATTTT. Protein product: CASSVGPAGAADTQYF.

J is TRBJ2-7 and V is TRBV7-6; 7 nucleotides align to TRBD2. Germline CDR1 SGHVS, CDR2 FNYEAQ. Unmatched junction bases numbered 15, after V lost 8 bases and J lost 5 bases. The CDR3 has 15 residues. The CDR3 loop reads CASGVGDGRINEQYF. The CDR3 region has the DNA TGTGCCAGCGGGGTTGGGGACGGGAGGATCAACGAGCAGTACTTC. The whole variable domain, filled in from reference TRBV7-6 and TRBJ2-7, reads GAGVSQSPRYKVTKRGQDVALRCDPISGHVSLYWYRQALGQGPEFLTYFNYEAQQDKSGLPNDRFSAERPEGSISTLTIQRTEQRDSAMYRCASGVGDGRINEQYFGPGTRLTVT.

The rearrangement uses TRBV18 and TRBJ2-7, with 11 bases identical to TRBD1. CDR1 is KGHSH and CDR2 is LQKENI in the germline V gene. V shed 3 bases, J shed 0 bases, and the junction held 7 bases outside the gene matches. The CDR3 extends over 17 amino acids. The CDR3 DNA is TGTGCCAGCTCACCCTTTCCGGGACAGGGGGTCTCCTACGAGCAGTACTTC. This sequence encodes CASSPFPGQGVSYEQYF.

The chain links TRBV7-3 to TRBJ2-1; 10 bases match TRBD1. The junction had 7 bases not matched to a gene; V was cut back by 3 bases and J by 2 bases. This CDR3 region has 17 residues. Germline loops: CDR1 SGHTA, CDR2 FQGTGA. In DNA, the CDR3 is TGTGCCAGCAGCTTTAGGGGTGGGACAGGGGCCTACAATGAGCAGTTCTTC. This sequence encodes CASSFRGGTGAYNEQFF.

J is TRBJ1-1 and V is TRBV7-3; possibly TRBD1 for D (6 bases). Between the trimmed V and J ends, which lost 5 bases and 11 bases, there was a span of 24 bases. The germline V gene encodes CDR1 SGHTA and CDR2 FQGTGA. The CDR3 has 15 amino acids. DNA for the CDR3: TGTGCCAGCAGCCTAGAAGGACAGCGGTACGACGAGGCTTTCTTT. Protein: CASSLEGQRYDEAFF.

This CDR3 reads CASSGDTGELFF. The CDR3 nucleotides read TGTGCCAGCAGCGGGGATACCGGGGAGCTGTTTTTT. The chain carries TRBV27 and TRBJ2-2; TRBD2 might be the D (5 bases). The V gene's germline CDR1 is MNHEY and CDR2 SMNVEV (reference sequence). CDR3 size: 12 residues. Trimming removed 6 bases from V and 5 bases from J, with 7 bases in between.

V and J are TRBV11-2 and TRBJ2-5; no clear D. Germline CDR1 SGHAT, CDR2 FQNNGV. The CDR3 runs to 15 residues. V shed 4 bases and J shed 4 bases, with 16 bases lying between them. CDR3 coding DNA: TGTGCCAGCAGCTCCCTTACCGACTCTCGAGAGACCCAGTACTTC. This translates into CASSSLTDSRETQYF.

The chain employs TRBV28 and TRBJ2-5, with D tentatively TRBD2 (6 bases). The CDR3 length is 14 residues. V gave up 3 bases and J gave up 2 bases, with 10 bases separating them. Germline CDR1 is MDHEN and CDR2 is SYDVKM. CDR3: CASSLAGTQETQYF. The CDR3 DNA is TGTGCCAGCAGTTTGGCTGGGACTCAAGAGACCCAGTACTTC.

The chain joins TRBV19 to TRBJ2-5; 8 nucleotides agree with TRBD2. V trimming: 5 bases; J trimming: 5 bases; junction bases outside the gene matches: 10. Germline V gene lookup returns CDR1 LNHDA and CDR2 SQIVND (reference sequence). The CDR3 spans 15 residues. As DNA, the CDR3 is TGTGCCAGTAGTGAAGCGGGAGTGGACTTGGAGACCCAGTACTTC. Translation: CASSEAGVDLETQYF.

The chain couples TRBV29-1 to TRBJ2-5; 9 nucleotides match TRBD2. The CDR3 runs 14 residues. In germline, CDR1 is SQVTM, CDR2 ANQGSEA. With V trimmed by 4 bases and J by 3 bases, 6 bases remained unmatched. The chain's CDR3 is CSVVGLAGEETQYF. DNA of the CDR3: TGCAGCGTTGTTGGGTTAGCGGGAGAAGAGACCCAGTACTTC.

This chain joins TRBV5-1 and TRBJ2-5, with TRBD2 matching over 11 bases. Looked up from germline, CDR1 is SGHRS and CDR2 is YFSETQ. The ends lost 4 bases at V and 4 bases at J; junction bases unmatched: 3. The CDR3 length is 14 residues. The CDR3 DNA is TGCGCCAGCAGCGGCGGACTAGCGGGAGAGACCCAGTACTTC. Its protein is CASSGGLAGETQYF.

The rearrangement uses TRBV6-5 and TRBJ2-5; 9 bases match TRBD2. The J call is uncertain, as TRBJ2-7 better fits the DNA end. The CDR3 is 15 amino acids. Germline V gives CDR1 MNHEY, CDR2 SVGAGI. The CDR3 is CASSYVAGGGYEQYF. The CDR3 DNA follows: TGTGCCAGCAGTTACGTGGCGGGAGGGGGGTACGAGCAGTACTTC.

This chain connects TRBV5-4 to TRBJ1-2; 7 bases align to TRBD1. Germline CDR1 and CDR2: SGHNT and YYREEE (reference sequence). V was clipped by 3 bases and J by 2 bases; unmatched bases: 10. The CDR3 sequence is 16 residues long. The CDR3 loop is CASSSLPGQRNYGYTF. In DNA form, the CDR3 reads TGTGCCAGCAGCTCGCTTCCGGGACAGCGCAACTATGGCTACACCTTC.

The J gene is TRBJ1-2, the V gene TRBV5-1; 8 bases line up with TRBD1. CDR1 and CDR2 (germline): SGHRS, YFSETQ. V lost 4 bases, J lost 1 base, and 6 bases stayed unmatched. The CDR3 contains 15 residues. For the CDR3, the DNA is TGCGCCAGCAGCCGGGGACAGGCCCATAACTATGGCTACACCTTC. Amino acid sequence: CASSRGQAHNYGYTF.

The chain links TRBV6-1 to TRBJ1-2; TRBD1 agrees at 7 bases. V dropped 4 bases and J dropped 6; count of bases not matched to a gene: 14. This CDR3 comprises 16 residues. Per the germline V gene, CDR1 is MNHNS and CDR2 is SASEGT. CDR3 in amino acids: CASSGPWTGSTHGYTF. In nucleotides, the CDR3 is TGTGCCAGCAGTGGACCTTGGACAGGCAGCACGCATGGCTACACCTTC.

The chain employs TRBV18 and TRBJ1-1; 10 nucleotides align to TRBD1. The V segment lost 4 bases and the J segment 5 bases; nucleotides outside the gene matches: 7. The CDR3 loop spans 15 amino acids. Germline CDR1 and CDR2: KGHSH and LQKENI. CDR3 DNA: TGTGCCAGCTCACGCCCGGACAGGGGGGTTACTGAAGCTTTCTTT. Its protein product is CASSRPDRGVTEAFF.

The V call is TRBV5-1, the J call TRBJ2-1, with TRBD2 matching 13 bases. The germline gives CDR1 SGHRS, CDR2 YFSETQ. J lost 5 bases, V lost 4 bases, and 6 bases had no gene match. The CDR3 loop spans 16 amino acids. The CDR3 DNA reads TGCGCCAGCAGCAAACTAGCGGGAGGGCCTAACAATGAGCAGTTCTTC. Protein product: CASSKLAGGPNNEQFF.

The chain is built from TRBV19 and TRBJ1-2; TRBD1 is a possible D gene (6 bases). Trimming left V 3 bases short and J 4 bases short, with 15 bases between. This CDR3 is built from 15 residues. Germline values: CDR1 LNHDA, CDR2 SQIVND (reference sequence). The CDR3 DNA reads as TGTGCCAGTAGTATTTCACAGGGTAGCCGCTATGGCTACACCTTC. Translating it yields CASSISQGSRYGYTF.

The chain couples TRBV15 to TRBJ1-4; no clear D. The CDR3 is 17 residues long. V was shortened by 0 bases and J by 6 bases, with 17 bases between the two germline ends. The germline V gene encodes CDR1 LNHNV and CDR2 YYDKDF (reference sequence). CDR3 sequence reads: CATSRDLVRRNDEKLFF. CDR3 DNA: TGTGCCACCAGCAGAGATCTCGTAAGGAGGAACGATGAAAAACTGTTTTTT. Complete variable domain (other parts from reference TRBV15 and TRBJ1-4): DAMVIQNPRYQVTQFGKPVTLSCSQTLNHNVMYWYQQKSSQAPKLLFHYYDKDFNNEADTPDNFQSRRPNTSFCFLDIRSPGLGDTAMYLCATSRDLVRRNDEKLFFGSGTQLSVL.